These 19 T cell receptor beta chains were sequenced from one sample in a study of multiple sclerosis patients with progressive multifocal leukoencephalopathy. TCRdb's copy holds only in-frame clones and misses some; the assay was immunoSEQ multiplex PCR. The data hold 25,000 to 35,000 clones, with roughly nine tenths observed a single time. The time point was: five to six months of natalizumab therapy. Specimen: PBMCs, collected from a patient treated with natalizumab. All receptors derive from a human donor with multiple sclerosis.

This chain joins TRBV7-2 and TRBJ2-7; the D gene is possibly TRBD1 (5 bases). The CDR3 totals 12 residues. Germline V gene sequence: CDR1 SGHTA, CDR2 FQGNSA. The V and J ends lost 3 bases and 2 bases respectively, with 5 bases between them. The CDR3 sequence: CASSFRAYEQYF. CDR3 in DNA: TGTGCCAGCAGCTTCAGGGCCTACGAGCAGTACTTC.

This clone was detected only once. The rearrangement links TRBV5-8 to TRBJ1-5, with D perhaps TRBD1 (5 bases). The CDR3 loop spans 16 amino acids. Per germline, CDR1 SGHTS and CDR2 YDEGEE. V was trimmed by 1 base and J by 2 bases, leaving 13 bases between them. CDR3 nucleotides: TGTGCCAGCAGCTTGTTCGACGGGGCTGGCAATCAGCCCCAGCATTTT. It specifies CASSLFDGAGNQPQHF.

CDR3 nucleotide sequence: TGTGCCAGCAGCGCTCTAGCGCATTACACAGATACGCAGTATTTT. It yields the protein CASSALAHYTDTQYF. The chain recombines TRBV7-2 with TRBJ2-3, with D perhaps matching TRBD2 (6 bases). The CDR3 is 15 amino acids. Germline assignment: CDR1 SGHTA and CDR2 FQGNSA. The V end lost 5 bases, the J end lost 2 bases, and 14 bases lay between the germline ends.

This sequence joins TRBV19 and TRBJ1-5; a possible D gene is TRBD1 (5 bases). This CDR3 has 15 amino acids. Trimming stripped 1 base from V and 2 bases from J, with 9 bases between. CDR1 is LNHDA, CDR2 SQIVND, per germline (reference sequence). Here the CDR3 DNA reads TGTGCCAGTAGTATAGGACAGACCGGCAATCAGCCCCAGCATTTT. Its translation is CASSIGQTGNQPQHF.

This clone has a handful of counts. The V and J genes are TRBV7-2 and TRBJ2-1; TRBD1 matches 7 bases. The CDR3 is made up of 15 amino acids. Unmatched junction bases numbered 11, after V lost 5 bases and J lost 7 bases. CDR1 SGHTA and CDR2 FQGNSA come from the germline V gene. The CDR3 DNA is TGTGCCAGCAGCGCCCAGACTCAGGGGGTTAATGAGCAGTTCTTC. Amino acids: CASSAQTQGVNEQFF.

This clone appeared once. The chain employs TRBV28 and TRBJ2-7; 9 bases agree with TRBD2. The CDR3 runs to 15 residues. V was pared by 5 bases and J by 3 bases, with 8 bases of the junction left unmatched. Germline loops: CDR1 MDHEN, CDR2 SYDVKM. CDR3 sequence: CASSLMTSGVYEQYF. CDR3 sequence (DNA): TGTGCCAGCAGTCTAATGACTAGCGGAGTCTACGAGCAGTACTTC.

The rearrangement links TRBV19 to TRBJ2-1; 9 positions agree with TRBD2. The CDR3 extends over 14 amino acids. The germline V gene has CDR1 LNHDA and CDR2 SQIVND (reference sequence). V lost 4 bases and J lost 8; bases outside the gene matches: 6. This CDR3 is CASSRREGLHEQFF. For the CDR3, the DNA is TGTGCCAGTAGTAGGCGGGAGGGCTTGCATGAGCAGTTCTTC.

The chain links TRBV27 to TRBJ2-3; D is possibly TRBD1 or TRBD2 (5 bases each). There are 15 residues in the CDR3. Germline assignment: CDR1 MNHEY and CDR2 SMNVEV (reference sequence). Trimming removed 3 bases at V and 2 bases at J, with 12 bases between. CDR3 coding DNA: TGTGCCAGCAGTTTGGTTGTGGGGACCACAGATACGCAGTATTTT. Protein: CASSLVVGTTDTQYF.

This chain joins TRBV6-6 and TRBJ1-1; D remains unclear. Germline values: CDR1 MNHNY, CDR2 SVGAGI (reference sequence). This CDR3 region has 13 residues. V lost 7 bases and J 0 bases, leaving 9 bases between the germline ends. In DNA form, the CDR3 reads TGTGCCAGCATTGTAGGAATGAACACTGAAGCTTTCTTT. The encoded protein is CASIVGMNTEAFF.

The chain links TRBV18 to TRBJ2-2; D gene ambiguous. CDR3 length: 14 residues. V lost 3 bases and J 6 bases, leaving 11 bases between the germline ends. In germline, CDR1 is KGHSH, CDR2 LQKENI. The CDR3 region has the DNA TGTGCCAGCTCACCGACCATAGGTCCCGGGGAGCTGTTTTTT. This gives the protein CASSPTIGPGELFF.

V is TRBV27 and J is TRBJ2-7, with D unresolved. Trimming took 0 bases from V and 7 from J, leaving 16 bases between them. Germline V lookup: CDR1 MNHEY, CDR2 SMNVEV (reference sequence). This CDR3 contains 15 residues. The CDR3 DNA follows: TGTGCCAGCAGTTTATCCGGCTCTACTTACGGGGAGCAGTACTTC. Protein sequence: CASSLSGSTYGEQYF.

This sequence joins TRBV6-1 and TRBJ2-7, with D possibly being TRBD2 (6 bases). This CDR3 has 12 residues. The V end was cut by 6 bases, the J end by 7 bases, with 13 bases between. CDR1 MNHNS and CDR2 SASEGT come from the germline V gene. The CDR3 coding sequence is TGTGCCAGCAGGACCGCTGGGGGGGAGCAGTACTTC. It codes for CASRTAGGEQYF.

This clone turned up a few times. The chain uses TRBV28 and TRBJ1-2; 8 nucleotides match TRBD1. The CDR3 totals 14 residues. V gave up 5 bases and J gave up 4 bases; unmatched junction bases: 6. The germline CDR1 and CDR2 sequences are MDHEN and SYDVKM. For the CDR3, the DNA is TGTGCCAGCAGTCCCCGGGACAGGACCTATGGCTACACCTTC. Residues: CASSPRDRTYGYTF.

This chain joins TRBV19 and TRBJ2-7; TRBD2 is a possible D gene (6 bases). The V and J ends lost 6 bases and 4 bases respectively, with 13 bases between them. The V gene's germline CDR1 is LNHDA and CDR2 SQIVND (reference sequence). The CDR3 spans 13 residues. CDR3 amino acids: CASSRTSSYEQYF. The DNA for the CDR3 is TGTGCCAGTAGCCGAACTAGCAGTTACGAGCAGTACTTC.

This chain joins TRBV18 and TRBJ2-7; possible D gene TRBD1, 5 bases. V shed 2 bases and J shed 0 bases, with 11 bases lying between them. Per the germline V gene, CDR1 is KGHSH and CDR2 is LQKENI. CDR3 length equals 15 residues. The CDR3 nucleotides read TGTGCCAGCTCACCAAGGAACAGGCTCTCCTACGAGCAGTACTTC. It specifies CASSPRNRLSYEQYF.

This chain joins TRBV29-1 and TRBJ2-7, with 10 nucleotides matching TRBD2. Trimming removed 6 bases from V and 5 bases from J; junction bases left unmatched: 4. The CDR3 consists of 12 residues. CDR1 SQVTM and CDR2 ANQGSEA come from the germline V gene. This CDR3 reads CSVAGGPNEQYF. The CDR3 bases are TGCAGCGTAGCGGGAGGGCCTAACGAGCAGTACTTC.

In its sample, this clone was seen a few times. The V gene is TRBV11-2, the J gene TRBJ2-1, with D maybe TRBD2 (5 bases). CDR1 and CDR2 (germline): SGHAT, FQNNGV. V was cut by 4 bases and J by 0 bases, with 13 bases left in between. This CDR3 has 16 residues. The DNA for the CDR3 is TGTGCCAGCAGCTCATCAACTAGGATCTCCTACAATGAGCAGTTCTTC. Its protein is CASSSSTRISYNEQFF.

This chain uses TRBV7-9 with TRBJ1-4; the match to TRBD1 covers 7 bases. The germline V gene has CDR1 SEHNR and CDR2 FQNEAQ (reference sequence). This CDR3 has 15 amino acids. V shed 5 bases, J shed 8 bases, and the junction held 11 bases outside the gene matches. The CDR3 spells CASSPRQGGVEKLFF. Written as DNA, the CDR3 is TGTGCCAGCAGCCCACGACAGGGTGGAGTAGAAAAACTGTTTTTT.

This chain uses TRBV5-3 with TRBJ2-7; D gene unclear. TRBV5-3 falls under the ORF class, with uncertain function. The length of the CDR3 is 16 residues. The V end was cut by 2 bases, the J end by 6 bases, with 21 bases between. CDR3 nucleotides: TGTGCCAGAAGCTTTCCACCCCTGCGGCGTTGTATCGAGCAGTACTTC. Its translation: CARSFPPLRRCIEQYF.